This TCR beta chain was recovered during a study of T cell responses to AZD1222 COVID-19 vaccine. This clone showed up just once. TCRdb's copy holds only in-frame clones and misses some; the assay was immunoSEQ multiplex PCR. The table includes some 120,000 clones, 75% to 90% detected once. V lost 6 bases to trimming and J lost 1 base, with 16 bases between them. Germline CDR1 SGHKS, CDR2 YYEKEE (reference sequence). The CDR3 length is 15 residues. V and J are TRBV5-5 and TRBJ1-1; a possible D gene is TRBD1 (5 bases). This clonotype originated in an adult in good health. This material consisted of peripheral blood, taken on day 0 of AZD1222 vaccination. CDR3 loop: CASTLGGSPNTEAFF. DNA for the CDR3: TGTGCCAGCACCCTGGGGGGATCCCCGAACACTGAAGCTTTCTTT.